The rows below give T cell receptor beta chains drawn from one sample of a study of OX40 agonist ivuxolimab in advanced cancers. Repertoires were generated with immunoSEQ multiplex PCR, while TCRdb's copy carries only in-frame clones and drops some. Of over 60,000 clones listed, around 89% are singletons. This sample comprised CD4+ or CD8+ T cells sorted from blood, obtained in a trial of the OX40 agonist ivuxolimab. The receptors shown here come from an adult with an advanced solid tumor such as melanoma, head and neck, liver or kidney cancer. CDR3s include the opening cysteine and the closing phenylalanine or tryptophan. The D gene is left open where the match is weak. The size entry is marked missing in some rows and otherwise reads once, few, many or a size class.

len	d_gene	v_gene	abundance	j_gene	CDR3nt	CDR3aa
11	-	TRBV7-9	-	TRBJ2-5	TGTGCCAGCAGCCGGGGGGAGACCCAGTACTTC	CASSRGETQYF
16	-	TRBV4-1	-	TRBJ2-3	TGCGCCAGCAGCGTGAGTGGGGCTACCCCGCGGGGTACGCAGTATTTT	CASSVSGATPRGTQYF
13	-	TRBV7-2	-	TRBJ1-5	TGTGCCAGCAGCCCCGGGACCGCCGATACCCAGCATTTT	CASSPGTADTQHF
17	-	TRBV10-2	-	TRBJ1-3	TGCGCCAGCAGCGCAGGGGTAGGTCTCAACTCTGGAAACACCATATATTTT	CASSAGVGLNSGNTIYF
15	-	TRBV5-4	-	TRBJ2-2	TGTGCCAGCAGCTTGAAGGAATGGAACACCGGGGAGCTGTTTTTT	CASSLKEWNTGELFF
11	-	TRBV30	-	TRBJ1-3	TGTGCCTGGAGTGGTGGAAACACCATATATTTT	CAWSGGNTIYF
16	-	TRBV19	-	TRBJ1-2	TGTGCCAGTAGTATTGCGGTGACGGACGGACGTTATGGCTACACCTTC	CASSIAVTDGRYGYTF
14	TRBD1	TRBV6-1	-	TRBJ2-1	TGTGCCAGCATGTTCGCAGGGGGCTACAATGAGCAGTTCTTC	CASMFAGGYNEQFF
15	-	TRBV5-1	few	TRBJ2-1	TGCGCCAGCAGCTTGTTGGGGGCCCCCGAGAATGAGCAGTTCTTC	CASSLLGAPENEQFF
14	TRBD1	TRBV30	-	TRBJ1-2	TGTGCCTGGAGTGCGGACAGGGGAGACTATGGCTACACCTTC	CAWSADRGDYGYTF
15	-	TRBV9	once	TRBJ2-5	TGTGCCAGCAGCGTAGCCTCCGGGGCCCAAGAGACCCAGTACTTC	CASSVASGAQETQYF
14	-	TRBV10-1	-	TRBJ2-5	TGCGCCAGCACCCCAGGCGTGGACCGGGAGACCCAGTACTTC	CASTPGVDRETQYF
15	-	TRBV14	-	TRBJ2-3	TGTGCCAGCAGCTTCGGCGGGCCCAGCACAGATACGCAGTATTTT	CASSFGGPSTDTQYF
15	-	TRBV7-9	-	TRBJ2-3	TGTGCCAGCATTCTGGCGGGATATAGCACAGATACGCAGTATTTT	CASILAGYSTDTQYF
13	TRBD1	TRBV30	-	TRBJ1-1	TGTGCCTGGAGCCGACAGGGCGGGACTGAAGCTTTCTTT	CAWSRQGGTEAFF
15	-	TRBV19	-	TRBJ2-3	TGTGCCAAACCGGGACTTAGTGTGAGCACAGATACGCAGTATTTT	CAKPGLSVSTDTQYF
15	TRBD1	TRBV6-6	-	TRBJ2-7	TGTGCCAGCAGTTACCCCGGGACAGGGTCTTACGAGCAGTACTTC	CASSYPGTGSYEQYF
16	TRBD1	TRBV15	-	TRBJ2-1	TGTGCCACCAGCAGTACAGACGGGACAGCCTACAATGAGCAGTTCTTC	CATSSTDGTAYNEQFF
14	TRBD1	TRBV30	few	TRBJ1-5	TGTGCCTGGGGACAGGCGGCGAGCAATCAGCCCCAGCATTTT	CAWGQAASNQPQHF
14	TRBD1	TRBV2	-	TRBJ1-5	TGTGCCAGCCAGCCAGACAGGGCAGGACAGCCCCAGCATTTT	CASQPDRAGQPQHF
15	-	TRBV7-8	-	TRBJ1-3	TGTGCCAGCAGCTCAATTACAGGGTCTGGAAACACCATATATTTT	CASSSITGSGNTIYF
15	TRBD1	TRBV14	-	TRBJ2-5	TGTGCCAGCAGTCCTAGGACAGGGAAAGGAGAGACCCAGTACTTC	CASSPRTGKGETQYF
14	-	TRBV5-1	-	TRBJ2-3	TGCGCCAGCAGCCGCAGACAGGGCACAGATACGCAGTATTTT	CASSRRQGTDTQYF
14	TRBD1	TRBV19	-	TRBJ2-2	TGTGCCTCCAAGGGACAGCCGAACACCGGGGAGCTGTTTTTT	CASKGQPNTGELFF
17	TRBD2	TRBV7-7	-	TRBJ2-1	TGTGCTAGCAGCTTGCCCCTCCTAGCGGGAGACCCCAATGAGCAGTTCTTC	CASSLPLLAGDPNEQFF
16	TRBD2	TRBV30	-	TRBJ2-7	TGTGCCTGGAGTCCTCAGGGGACTAGCAGTGGCTACGAGCAGTACTTC	CAWSPQGTSSGYEQYF
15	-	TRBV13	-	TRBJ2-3	TGTGCCAGCAGCTCCCGCTTGGACCGCACAGATACGCAGTATTTT	CASSSRLDRTDTQYF